What follows are 5 T cell receptor beta chains derived from one specimen sequenced in a study of graft-versus-host responses after intestinal transplantation. Repertoires were generated with immunoSEQ multiplex PCR, while TCRdb's copy carries only in-frame clones and drops some. The sample includes 75,000 to 100,000 clones, less than 90% seen only once; the top ten take approximately 18%. No antigen has been assigned to these receptors. The sequencing used unstimulated CD8+ T cells sorted from spleen or lymph node cells, collected before intestinal transplant. The receptor source for this set is a human donor who received an intestinal transplant.

This rearrangement joins TRBV28 to TRBJ2-7; D is uncertain. The germline V gene has CDR1 MDHEN and CDR2 SYDVKM. This CDR3 is built from 14 residues. Trimming took off 1 base at V and 4 bases at J, with 11 bases between the two ends. CDR3 amino acids: CASSLFRQAYEQYF. CDR3 coding DNA: TGTGCCAGCAGTTTATTTAGACAAGCATACGAGCAGTACTTC.

The chain has TRBV27 and TRBJ2-7, with D tentatively TRBD1 (6 bases). The CDR3 is 16 amino acids. Trimming cost V 5 bases and J 3 bases, with 20 bases left between them. Per germline, CDR1 MNHEY and CDR2 SMNVEV (reference sequence). The DNA for the CDR3 is TGTGCCAGCAGTCCGTACAGGGCAGACTCACTCTACGAGCAGTACTTC. Amino acids: CASSPYRADSLYEQYF.

The chain uses TRBV18 and TRBJ2-7; D may be TRBD1 or TRBD2 (7 bases each). The V and J ends lost 1 base and 0 bases respectively, with 13 bases between them. This CDR3 contains 16 residues. The germline gives CDR1 KGHSH, CDR2 LQKENI. In nucleotides, the CDR3 is TGTGCCAGCTCACCACGGACAGGCGGGGGCTCCTACGAGCAGTACTTC. Translating gives CASSPRTGGGSYEQYF.

This clone was detected only once. A much larger clonotype is one base distant, so this may be a read error. The genes are TRBV28 and TRBJ2-5, with 8 bases that match TRBD2. Germline V gene lookup returns CDR1 MDHEN and CDR2 SYDVKM. The CDR3 totals 19 residues. Germline trimming cut 2 bases from V and 1 base from J; bases unmatched to any gene: 15. The CDR3 here is CASSLVLPGGVQVQETQYF. DNA for the CDR3: TGTGCCAGCAGTTTAGTGCTACCGGGGGGGGTCCAGGTCCAAGAGACCCAGTACTTC.

V is TRBV6-5 and J is TRBJ1-1; TRBD1 is a possible D gene (6 bases). The CDR3 has 13 residues. From germline, CDR1 is MNHEY and CDR2 SVGAGI. The V gene lost 7 bases and the J gene lost 4 bases, with 13 bases spanning the gap. The CDR3 DNA reads TGTGCCAGCACCGAACAGGGTAGCACTGAAGCTTTCTTT. Its protein product is CASTEQGSTEAFF.